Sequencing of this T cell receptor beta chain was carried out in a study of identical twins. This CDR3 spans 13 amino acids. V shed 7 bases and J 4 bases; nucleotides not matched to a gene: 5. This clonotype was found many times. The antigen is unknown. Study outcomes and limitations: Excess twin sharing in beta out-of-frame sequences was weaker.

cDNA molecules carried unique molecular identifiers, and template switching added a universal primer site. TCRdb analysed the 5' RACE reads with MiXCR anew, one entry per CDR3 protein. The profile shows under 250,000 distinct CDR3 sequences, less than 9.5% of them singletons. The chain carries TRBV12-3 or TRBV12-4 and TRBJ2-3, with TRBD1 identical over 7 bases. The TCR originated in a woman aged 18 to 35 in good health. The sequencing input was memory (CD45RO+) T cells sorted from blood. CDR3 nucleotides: TGTGCCAGCATGAAGGGGGCATCAGATACGCAGTATTTT. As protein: CASMKGASDTQYF.